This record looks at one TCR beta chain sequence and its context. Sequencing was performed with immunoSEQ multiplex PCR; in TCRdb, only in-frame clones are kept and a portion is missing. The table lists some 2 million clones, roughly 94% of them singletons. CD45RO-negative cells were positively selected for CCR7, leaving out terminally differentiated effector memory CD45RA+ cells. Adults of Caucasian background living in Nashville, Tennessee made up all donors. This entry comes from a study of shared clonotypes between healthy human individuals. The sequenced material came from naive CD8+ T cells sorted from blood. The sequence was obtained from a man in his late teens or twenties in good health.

CDR3 region: CASSLASGKGGVNTEAFF. Here the CDR3 DNA reads TGTGCCAGCAGCTTGGCTTCAGGTAAAGGCGGCGTGAACACTGAAGCTTTCTTT. The rearrangement uses TRBV5-8 and TRBJ1-1, with D hard to call. CDR1 is SGHTS, CDR2 YDEGEE, per germline. The CDR3 loop spans 18 amino acids. Trimming left V 0 bases short and J 0 bases short, with 18 bases between. Complete variable domain (other parts from reference TRBV5-8 and TRBJ1-1): EAGVTQSPTHLIKTRGQQATLRCSPISGHTSVYWYQQALGLGLQFLLWYDEGEERNRGNFPPRFSGRQFPNYSSELNVNALELEDSALYLCASSLASGKGGVNTEAFFGQGTRLTVV.